These 21 T cell receptor beta chains were all obtained from the same sample, sequenced in a study of OX40 agonist ivuxolimab in advanced cancers. Here immunoSEQ multiplex PCR was the method, and the copy in TCRdb shows in-frame clones only, minus some. The sample includes tens of thousands of clones, about 79% of them seen just once. This specimen was CD4+ or CD8+ T cells sorted from blood, taken in a trial of the OX40 agonist ivuxolimab. Receptor source: an adult with an advanced solid tumor such as melanoma, head and neck, liver or kidney cancer.

This clone was seen only a few times. The rearrangement uses TRBV15 and TRBJ2-5; 8 positions agree with TRBD2. The CDR3 is made up of 16 amino acids. CDR1 and CDR2 (germline): LNHNV, YYDKDF (reference sequence). After removal of 8 bases from V and 5 bases from J, the junction contained 16 bases not matched to a gene. The CDR3: CATYRGVAGPRETQYF. The CDR3 nucleotides are TGTGCCACCTATCGGGGAGTAGCGGGGCCCAGGGAGACCCAGTACTTC.

The V call is TRBV4-3, the J call TRBJ1-2; D might be TRBD1 (6 bases). The germline V and J ends were trimmed by 0 bases and 7 bases, with 15 bases remaining between them. The CDR3 runs to 15 residues. Germline lookup yields CDR1 LGHNA and CDR2 YSLEER. The CDR3 loop reads CASSQERGAVGGYTF. CDR3 bases: TGCGCCAGCAGCCAAGAAAGGGGGGCTGTCGGTGGCTACACCTTC.

Here the CDR3 DNA reads TGTGCCAGCAGTTTAATTAAACAGGGGGGTTCCTACGAGCAGTACTTC. It codes for CASSLIKQGGSYEQYF. The gene calls are TRBV27 and TRBJ2-7; 8 bases line up with TRBD1. Losses at the gene ends were 2 bases for V and 1 base for J; bases not matched to a gene: 7. The CDR3 is 16 amino acids. Germline-derived CDR1 and CDR2 are MNHEY and SMNVEV (reference sequence).

The CDR3: CASSSPGQGTYEQYF. The CDR3 DNA is TGTGCCAGCAGCTCTCCGGGACAGGGGACCTACGAGCAGTACTTC. This chain links TRBV27 with TRBJ2-7, with 10 bases matching TRBD1. This CDR3 has 15 residues. The V and J ends lost 6 bases and 2 bases, in that order; junction bases with no gene match: 7. Germline CDR1 and CDR2: MNHEY and SMNVEV (reference sequence).

The chain links TRBV7-2 to TRBJ1-4; possible D gene TRBD1, 5 bases. The length of the CDR3 is 15 residues. Trimming pared 5 bases from V and 0 bases from J, leaving 10 bases between. Germline values: CDR1 SGHTA, CDR2 FQGNSA. Written as DNA, the CDR3 is TGTGCCAGCAGCCCCGGACAAGCAACTAATGAAAAACTGTTTTTT. The encoded protein is CASSPGQATNEKLFF.

The chain is built from TRBV11-2 and TRBJ2-2; the D is unclear. The CDR3 totals 11 residues. Deletions cut 3 bases from V and 5 bases from J, with 1 base between. The germline gives CDR1 SGHAT, CDR2 FQNNGV. The CDR3 is CASSFTGELFF. CDR3 nucleotide sequence: TGTGCCAGCAGCTTTACCGGGGAGCTGTTTTTT. Full variable domain (outside the CDR3, taken from reference TRBV11-2 and TRBJ2-2): EAGVAQSPRYKIIEKRQSVAFWCNPISGHATLYWYQQILGQGPKLLIQFQNNGVVDDSQLPKDRFSAERLKGVDSTLKIQPAKLEDSAVYLCASSFTGELFFGEGSRLTVL.

The rearrangement links TRBV7-2 to TRBJ2-5; 8 bases map to TRBD1. CDR1 SGHTA and CDR2 FQGNSA come from the germline V gene. The CDR3 runs 15 residues. V lost 5 bases and J lost 0; bases outside the gene matches: 5. This CDR3 is CASSLQGAYQETQYF. CDR3 DNA: TGTGCCAGCAGCCTCCAGGGGGCGTACCAAGAGACCCAGTACTTC.

The chain uses TRBV27 and TRBJ2-7, with D perhaps matching TRBD2 (6 bases). Trimming stripped 3 bases from V and 1 base from J, with 13 bases between. CDR3 length: 15 amino acids. Germline V gene lookup returns CDR1 MNHEY and CDR2 SMNVEV (reference sequence). In DNA form, the CDR3 reads TGTGCCAGCAGTTTCGGGACTTCACCTTCCTACGAGCAGTACTTC. Protein sequence: CASSFGTSPSYEQYF.

V gene TRBV11-2 combines with J gene TRBJ1-2, with a weak D call TRBD1 (5 bases). This CDR3 has 14 residues. Germline CDR1 and CDR2: SGHAT and FQNNGV. V was pared by 4 bases and J by 2 bases, with 11 bases between. The CDR3 sequence: CASSSQEGNYGYTF. CDR3 in DNA: TGTGCCAGCAGCTCTCAGGAGGGGAACTATGGCTACACCTTC.

The V and J genes are TRBV15 and TRBJ2-4; D call uncertain. The V end was cut by 0 bases, the J end by 7 bases, with 7 bases between. CDR1 is LNHNV, CDR2 YYDKDF, per germline (reference sequence). The CDR3 loop spans 13 amino acids. CDR3 region: CATSRDQKNIQYF. CDR3 in DNA: TGTGCCACCAGCAGAGATCAGAAGAACATTCAGTACTTC.

The V gene is TRBV7-2, the J gene TRBJ1-5, with a weak D call TRBD1 (6 bases). The CDR3 spans 16 residues. V lost 1 base, J lost 1 base, and 11 bases lay in between. Germline assignment: CDR1 SGHTA and CDR2 FQGNSA. The DNA for the CDR3 is TGTGCCAGCAGCTTAGTGGGGGCTCCGAGCAATCAGCCCCAGCATTTT. Amino acid sequence: CASSLVGAPSNQPQHF.

The V call is TRBV7-3, the J call TRBJ2-7; possibly TRBD1 for D (6 bases). Per the germline V gene, CDR1 is SGHTA and CDR2 is FQGTGA. V gave up 7 bases and J gave up 3 bases, with 13 bases separating them. The CDR3 covers 13 residues. CDR3 bases: TGTGCCAGCAACAAGCAAGGGGGCTACGAGCAGTACTTC. This encodes CASNKQGGYEQYF.

By share, this clone ranks as medium-sized. This chain connects TRBV5-8 to TRBJ2-7, with D unresolved. This CDR3 spans 14 amino acids. Germline CDR1 is SGHTS and CDR2 is YDEGEE. V lost 0 bases and J 2 bases, leaving 9 bases between the germline ends. The chain's CDR3 is CASSLEGITYEQYF. In DNA form, the CDR3 reads TGTGCCAGCAGCTTGGAAGGCATCACCTACGAGCAGTACTTC.

The sample holds many counts of this clone. The chain is built from TRBV4-1 and TRBJ2-3; TRBD1 is a possible D gene (6 bases). Germline V gene lookup returns CDR1 MGHRA and CDR2 YSYEKL. Trimming removed 0 bases at V and 4 bases at J, with 11 bases between. There are 15 residues in the CDR3. The CDR3 protein is CASSQEGGPADTQYF. As DNA, the CDR3 is TGCGCCAGCAGCCAAGAAGGGGGACCCGCAGATACGCAGTATTTT.

This clone was seen once. The chain links TRBV19 to TRBJ1-2; D not resolved. V was pared by 2 bases and J by 4 bases, with 17 bases between. This CDR3 has 16 residues. The germline V gene encodes CDR1 LNHDA and CDR2 SQIVND (reference sequence). The CDR3: CASSIRSVVTSYGYTF. The CDR3 DNA reads as TGTGCCAGTAGTATACGTTCGGTCGTCACCTCCTATGGCTACACCTTC.

The chain is built from TRBV7-6 and TRBJ2-7; 9 bases line up with TRBD2. This CDR3 comprises 16 residues. The V gene end was trimmed by 4 bases and the J gene end by 2 bases; junction bases not matched to a gene: 9. The V gene's germline CDR1 is SGHVS and CDR2 FNYEAQ. The CDR3 DNA follows: TGTGCCAGCAGCTGGGGCGGGAGGGAAACGACCTACGAGCAGTACTTC. This gives the protein CASSWGGRETTYEQYF.

This chain connects TRBV7-2 to TRBJ1-1; D not resolved. CDR1 and CDR2 (germline): SGHTA, FQGNSA. The CDR3 is 13 residues long. Trimming removed 3 bases at V and 0 bases at J, with 5 bases between. CDR3 coding DNA: TGTGCCAGCAGCTTGCCCATGAACACTGAAGCTTTCTTT. Translation: CASSLPMNTEAFF.

This chain connects TRBV6-4 to TRBJ2-6; D is uncertain. The germline gives CDR1 MRHNA, CDR2 SNTAGT. The ends were cut back, 6 bases at V and 4 bases at J, with 13 bases in the middle. The length of the CDR3 is 15 residues. CDR3 coding DNA: TGTGCCAGCAGCGCCTCGTTTGCGGGGGCCAACGTCCTGACTTTC. This sequence encodes CASSASFAGANVLTF.

This clone occurred once. V gene TRBV7-2 combines with J gene TRBJ2-1, with 9 bases identical to TRBD2. V lost 0 bases and J lost 4; bases outside the gene matches: 10. The CDR3 is 18 residues long. The germline V gene has CDR1 SGHTA and CDR2 FQGNSA. The CDR3 sequence is CASSLAGVAAGGYNEQFF. The CDR3, as DNA: TGTGCCAGCAGCTTAGCGGGGGTGGCCGCGGGAGGGTACAATGAGCAGTTCTTC. The whole variable domain, filled in from reference TRBV7-2 and TRBJ2-1, reads GAGVSQSPSNKVTEKGKDVELRCDPISGHTALYWYRQSLGQGLEFLIYFQGNSAPDKSGLPSDRFSAERTGGSVSTLTIQRTQQEDSAVYLCASSLAGVAAGGYNEQFFGPGTRLTVL.

This chain uses TRBV5-1 with TRBJ2-3; the D is unclear. The V end was cut by 0 bases, the J end by 14 bases, with 10 bases between. The V gene's germline CDR1 is SGHRS and CDR2 YFSETQ. The CDR3 runs to 11 residues. As DNA, the CDR3 is TGCGCCAGCAGCTTGGCGTCTAGTTGGTATTTT. This encodes CASSLASSWYF.

The gene calls are TRBV11-3 and TRBJ2-3; unclear D gene. Per the germline V gene, CDR1 is SGHNT and CDR2 is YENEEA. V shed 1 base and J shed 1 base, with 3 bases lying between them. This CDR3 comprises 13 residues. CDR3 residues: CASSLVRTDTQYF. The CDR3, as DNA: TGTGCCAGCAGCTTAGTACGCACAGATACGCAGTATTTT.